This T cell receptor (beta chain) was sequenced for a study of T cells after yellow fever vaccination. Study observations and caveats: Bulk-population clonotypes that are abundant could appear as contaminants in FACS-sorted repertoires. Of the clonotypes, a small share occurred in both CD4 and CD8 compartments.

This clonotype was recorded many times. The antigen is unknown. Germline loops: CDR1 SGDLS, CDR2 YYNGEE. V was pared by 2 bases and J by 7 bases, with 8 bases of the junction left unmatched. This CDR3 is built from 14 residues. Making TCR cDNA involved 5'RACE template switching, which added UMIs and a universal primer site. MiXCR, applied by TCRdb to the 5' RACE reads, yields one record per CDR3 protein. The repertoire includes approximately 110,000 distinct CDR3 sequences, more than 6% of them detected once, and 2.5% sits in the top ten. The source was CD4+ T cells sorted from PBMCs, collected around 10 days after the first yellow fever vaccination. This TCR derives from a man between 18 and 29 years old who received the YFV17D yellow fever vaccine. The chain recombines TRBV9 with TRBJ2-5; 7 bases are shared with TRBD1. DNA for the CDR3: TGTGCCAGCAGCGTGGACCAGGGGGACGGGACCCAGTACTTC. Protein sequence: CASSVDQGDGTQYF.